The 15 T cell receptor beta chains listed next were all sequenced from one sample in a study of blood T cell repertoires in COVID-19. The method was immunoSEQ multiplex PCR; TCRdb's version includes in-frame clones alone and lacks a portion of them. The repertoire consists of 140,000 to 150,000 clones, with 76% occurring once and the leading ten covering less than 4.5%. What was sequenced was peripheral blood. These receptors were obtained from a man between 60 and 75 years old with acute or convalescent COVID-19.

This clone turned up a few times. J is TRBJ2-1 and V is TRBV10-3; D remains ambiguous. Trimming removed 11 bases from V and 0 bases from J, with 11 bases in between. CDR1 and CDR2 from the germline V gene are ENHRY and SYGVKD. The CDR3 length is 13 residues. In nucleotides, the CDR3 is TGTGCCGTGACGGAGAGCTCCTACAATGAGCAGTTCTTC. Amino acid sequence: CAVTESSYNEQFF.

In this sample, this clone turned up once. V and J are TRBV27 and TRBJ2-7, with TRBD1 identical over 7 bases. From germline, CDR1 is MNHEY and CDR2 SMNVEV (reference sequence). After removal of 10 bases from V and 3 bases from J, the junction contained 9 bases not matched to a gene. This CDR3 is built from 13 residues. The CDR3 is CATGTAILYEQYF. In DNA, the CDR3 is TGTGCCACCGGGACAGCCATTCTCTACGAGCAGTACTTC.

The V and J genes are TRBV2 and TRBJ1-2; possibly TRBD1 for D (5 bases). The CDR3 covers 14 residues. Germline V gene sequence: CDR1 SNHLY, CDR2 FYNNEI. With 7 bases removed from V and 4 bases from J, the gap between germline ends came to 16 bases. Here the CDR3 reads CASKGSGGGYGYTF. CDR3 in DNA: TGTGCCAGCAAGGGGAGCGGGGGAGGCTATGGCTACACCTTC.

This clone has only one observation. This rearrangement joins TRBV5-1 to TRBJ2-3, with 10 bases identical to TRBD2. The CDR3 has 15 residues. After removal of 2 bases from V and 4 bases from J, the junction contained 4 bases not matched to a gene. Germline assignment: CDR1 SGHRS and CDR2 YFSETQ. CDR3 sequence (DNA): TGCGCCAGCAGCTTTATTAGCGGGGGGCCAGATACGCAGTATTTT. Protein: CASSFISGGPDTQYF. The whole variable domain, filled in from reference TRBV5-1 and TRBJ2-3, reads KAGVTQTPRYLIKTRGQQVTLSCSPISGHRSVSWYQQTPGQGLQFLFEYFSETQRNKGNFPGRFSGRQFSNSRSEMNVSTLELGDSALYLCASSFISGGPDTQYFGPGTRLTVL.

The chain combines TRBV6-5 with TRBJ1-5; 7 bases map to TRBD1. Trimming took 5 bases from V and 0 from J; bases not matched to a gene: 4. The length of the CDR3 is 15 residues. Germline-derived CDR1 and CDR2 are MNHEY and SVGAGI. CDR3 sequence: CASSHDRVSNQPQHF. The CDR3 DNA sequence: TGTGCCAGCAGTCACGACAGGGTTAGCAATCAGCCCCAGCATTTT.

This chain links TRBV7-9 with TRBJ2-7; TRBD1 agrees at 9 bases. The CDR3 spans 13 residues. Trimming cost V 4 bases and J 6 bases; bases outside gene matches: 4. CDR1 is SEHNR, CDR2 FQNEAQ, per germline (reference sequence). This CDR3 reads CASSSGTGPEQYF. The CDR3 nucleotides read TGTGCCAGCAGCTCGGGGACAGGGCCCGAGCAGTACTTC.

This chain connects TRBV5-4 to TRBJ2-7, with 7 bases fitting TRBD2. CDR3 length equals 15 residues. V lost 1 base, J lost 1 base, and 5 bases stayed unmatched. Germline assignment: CDR1 SGHNT and CDR2 YYREEE (reference sequence). CDR3 residues: CASSLRGERSYEQYF. The CDR3 coding sequence is TGTGCCAGCAGCTTGCGGGGGGAAAGGTCCTACGAGCAGTACTTC. Full variable domain (outside the CDR3, taken from reference TRBV5-4 and TRBJ2-7): ETGVTQSPTHLIKTRGQQVTLRCSSQSGHNTVSWYQQALGQGPQFIFQYYREEENGRGNFPPRFSGLQFPNYSSELNVNALELDDSALYLCASSLRGERSYEQYFGPGTRLTVT.

The rearrangement uses TRBV3-1 (or the pseudogene TRBV3-2) and TRBJ1-1; D is perhaps TRBD1 (5 bases). The germline V gene has CDR1 LGHDT and CDR2 YNNKEL (reference sequence). The CDR3 extends over 14 amino acids. The germline V and J ends were trimmed by 4 bases and 5 bases, with 14 bases remaining between them. The CDR3 bases are TGTGCCAGCAGCCCAGTGGGGCGAAGTACTGAAGCTTTCTTT. This codes for CASSPVGRSTEAFF.

The V gene is TRBV2, the J gene TRBJ1-1, with a tentative D call TRBD1 (6 bases). The germline gives CDR1 SNHLY, CDR2 FYNNEI. This CDR3 has 14 residues. The germline V and J ends were trimmed by 5 bases and 1 base, with 11 bases remaining between them. The CDR3 DNA reads as TGTGCCAGCAGTCAGACAGGCCCGAACACTGAAGCTTTCTTT. Translation: CASSQTGPNTEAFF.

This sequence joins TRBV11-2 and TRBJ2-5; TRBD1 matches 8 bases. Trimming cost V 7 bases and J 4 bases; bases outside gene matches: 2. Germline V CDR1 and CDR2: SGHAT, FQNNGV. The CDR3 is 12 residues long. CDR3 loop: CASNTGGETQYF. For the CDR3, the DNA is TGTGCCAGCAATACAGGGGGAGAGACCCAGTACTTC. The full variable domain, completed using reference TRBV11-2 and TRBJ2-5, is EAGVAQSPRYKIIEKRQSVAFWCNPISGHATLYWYQQILGQGPKLLIQFQNNGVVDDSQLPKDRFSAERLKGVDSTLKIQPAKLEDSAVYLCASNTGGETQYFGPGTRLLVL.

V and J are TRBV12-3 or TRBV12-4 and TRBJ2-7, with D unclear. CDR3 length equals 12 residues. Trimming shortened V by 1 base and J by 3 bases, and 4 bases separated the two germline ends. The CDR3 DNA reads TGTGCCAGCAGTTTAGAGCGCTACGAGCAGTACTTC. Translated: CASSLERYEQYF.

This clone is a singleton in its sample. The rearrangement links TRBV5-4 to TRBJ1-1; D is undetermined. V was shortened by 8 bases and J by 0 bases, with 11 bases between the two germline ends. Germline V CDR1 and CDR2: SGHNT, YYREEE (reference sequence). This CDR3 has 13 amino acids. This CDR3 reads CASSSDMNTEAFF. The CDR3, as DNA: TGTGCCAGTTCGAGTGACATGAACACTGAAGCTTTCTTT. The whole variable domain, remainder taken from reference TRBV5-4 and TRBJ1-1, is ETGVTQSPTHLIKTRGQQVTLRCSSQSGHNTVSWYQQALGQGPQFIFQYYREEENGRGNFPPRFSGLQFPNYSSELNVNALELDDSALYLCASSSDMNTEAFFGQGTRLTVV.

This chain joins TRBV3-1 (or the pseudogene TRBV3-2) and TRBJ2-1, with D uncertain. The ends were cut back, 6 bases at V and 0 bases at J, with 12 bases in the middle. The CDR3 extends over 15 amino acids. Germline V gene sequence: CDR1 LGHDT, CDR2 YNNKEL (reference sequence). CDR3 sequence: CASSRSENSYNEQFF. The CDR3 DNA reads TGTGCCAGCAGTCGAAGCGAGAACTCCTACAATGAGCAGTTCTTC.

The rearrangement links TRBV5-5 to TRBJ1-2; D is uncertain. Trimming pared 2 bases from V and 2 bases from J, leaving 7 bases between. CDR3 length equals 13 residues. Per the germline V gene, CDR1 is SGHKS and CDR2 is YYEKEE (reference sequence). The CDR3 DNA sequence: TGTGCCAGCAGCTTAGTTGCGAACTATGGCTACACCTTC. Translating it yields CASSLVANYGYTF.

This chain links TRBV9 with TRBJ2-2, with 10 bases aligning to TRBD2. The germline gives CDR1 SGDLS, CDR2 YYNGEE. The CDR3 is made up of 17 amino acids. V was pared by 7 bases and J by 7 bases, with 16 bases of the junction left unmatched. This chain's CDR3 is CASPRRGSGRANGELFF. The CDR3 bases are TGTGCCAGCCCCCGCCGGGGGAGCGGGAGGGCTAACGGGGAGCTGTTTTTT.